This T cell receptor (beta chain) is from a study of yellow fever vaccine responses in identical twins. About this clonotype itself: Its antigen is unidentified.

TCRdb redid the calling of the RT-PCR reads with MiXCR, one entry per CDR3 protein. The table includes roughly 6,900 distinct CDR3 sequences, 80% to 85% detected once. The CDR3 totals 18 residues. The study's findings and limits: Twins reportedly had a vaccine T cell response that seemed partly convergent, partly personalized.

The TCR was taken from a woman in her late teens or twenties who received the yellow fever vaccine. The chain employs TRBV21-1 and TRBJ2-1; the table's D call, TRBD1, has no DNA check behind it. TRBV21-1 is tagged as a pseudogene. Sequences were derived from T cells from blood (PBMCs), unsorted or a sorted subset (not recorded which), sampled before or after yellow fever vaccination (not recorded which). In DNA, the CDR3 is TGTGCCAGCAGCAAAGTCTTAGTCGGGGGTAGCTCCTACAATGAGCAGTTCTTC. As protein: CASSKVLVGGSSYNEQFF.